The 22 T cell receptor beta chains reported below all come from one sample, sequenced in a study of cytomegalovirus exposure and HLA in healthy donors. PCR used 60 Vbeta primers and 13 Jbeta primers. Some clones are missing from TCRdb's copy, which holds only in-frame ones; the method was immunoSEQ multiplex PCR. This sample yields around 140,000 clones, of which 75% to 90% are seen a single time; 8.1% belongs to the top ten. Sequencing was done on a sample of PBMCs. The receptors were sampled from a woman in her fifties or sixties in good health and CMV-seropositive.

This clone was seen a handful of times. One end of the junction varies from germline; a read error may be responsible. This chain joins TRBV6-1 and TRBJ1-2; tentative D call: TRBD1 (5 bases). The CDR3 runs to 14 residues. CDR1 and CDR2 from the germline V gene are MNHNS and SASEGT. DNA for the CDR3: TGTGCCAGCAGTGAAGGATCAGGGAACTCTGGCTACACCTTC. Translating gives CASSEGSGNSGYTF.

The rearrangement uses TRBV2 and TRBJ2-3; a weak D match, TRBD1 (5 bases). CDR1 SNHLY and CDR2 FYNNEI come from the germline V gene. Trimming left V 4 bases short and J 5 bases short, with 13 bases between. This CDR3 has 14 amino acids. The CDR3 loop is CASSGQGRGDTQYF. The CDR3 DNA is TGTGCCAGCAGTGGTCAGGGAAGGGGAGATACGCAGTATTTT.

The chain links TRBV11-1 to TRBJ2-1; D gene unclear. Trimming removed 2 bases from V and 3 bases from J, with 8 bases in between. Germline CDR1 reads SGHAT; CDR2 reads FQDESV (reference sequence). This CDR3 contains 14 residues. The CDR3 region is CASSLLPDYNEQFF. CDR3 DNA sequence: TGTGCCAGCAGCTTACTTCCAGACTACAATGAGCAGTTCTTC.

V usage is TRBV9 and J usage is TRBJ2-1; TRBD2 aligns across 7 bases. The V and J ends lost 0 bases and 6 bases, in that order; junction bases with no gene match: 6. From germline, CDR1 is SGDLS and CDR2 YYNGEE. CDR3 length equals 15 residues. The DNA for the CDR3 is TGTGCCAGCAGCGTAGTGGCGGGAGTAGGCAATGAGCAGTTCTTC. It codes for CASSVVAGVGNEQFF.

The chain recombines TRBV29-1 with TRBJ1-2, with 10 bases that match TRBD1. From germline, CDR1 is SQVTM and CDR2 ANQGSEA. Germline trimming cut 6 bases from V and 4 bases from J; bases unmatched to any gene: 5. The CDR3 spans 13 residues. The CDR3 DNA reads TGCAGCGTGAGACAGGGGGCTGGCTATGGCTACACCTTC. This gives the protein CSVRQGAGYGYTF.

This rearrangement joins TRBV28 to TRBJ2-7; 10 nucleotides align to TRBD1. The CDR3 totals 16 residues. Germline V gene data show CDR1 as MDHEN and CDR2 as SYDVKM. J gave up 2 bases and V 2 bases, and 6 bases lay outside the gene matches. CDR3 amino acids: CASSLGPGQGTYEQYF. CDR3 in DNA: TGTGCCAGCAGTTTAGGTCCGGGACAGGGGACCTACGAGCAGTACTTC.

The rearrangement uses TRBV7-8 and TRBJ2-3; 8 nucleotides align to TRBD2. The CDR3 totals 17 residues. J lost 3 bases, V lost 1 base, and 9 bases had no gene match. Germline CDR1 is SGHVS and CDR2 is FQNEAQ. This CDR3 is CASSLGASGLNTDTQYF. DNA for the CDR3: TGTGCCAGCAGCTTAGGAGCTAGCGGGCTTAATACAGATACGCAGTATTTT. The full variable domain, rest sourced from reference TRBV7-8 and TRBJ2-3, is GAGVSQSPRYKVAKRGQDVALRCDPISGHVSLFWYQQALGQGPEFLTYFQNEAQLDKSGLPSDRFFAERPEGSVSTLKIQRTQQEDSAVYLCASSLGASGLNTDTQYFGPGTRLTVL.

This clone was detected only a few times. This chain's CDR3 is CASSLVEPRADTQYF. CDR3 nucleotides: TGTGCCAGCAGCTTAGTAGAACCCCGGGCAGATACGCAGTATTTT. This chain connects TRBV7-2 to TRBJ2-3; no firm D call. The CDR3 consists of 15 residues. V was shortened by 1 base and J by 4 bases, with 12 bases between the two germline ends. Germline CDR1 SGHTA, CDR2 FQGNSA.

This chain connects TRBV10-1 to TRBJ2-7; 9 bases fit TRBD2. Germline CDR1 is WNHNN and CDR2 is SYGVQD (reference sequence). V was clipped by 3 bases and J by 2 bases; unmatched bases: 5. The CDR3 is 15 residues long. The CDR3 sequence: CASSEGLAPTYEQYF. CDR3 sequence (DNA): TGCGCCAGCAGTGAAGGACTAGCGCCCACCTACGAGCAGTACTTC.

The chain combines TRBV7-9 with TRBJ2-7; D is undetermined. V lost 1 base, J lost 0 bases, and 7 bases lay in between. CDR1 is SEHNR and CDR2 is FQNEAQ in the germline V gene (reference sequence). The CDR3 extends over 14 amino acids. The CDR3 coding sequence is TGTGCCAGCAGCTTAGGTAGCCGCTCCTACGAGCAGTACTTC. The encoded protein is CASSLGSRSYEQYF.

In the case of this clone: The sample holds other DNA sequences that translate to the same CDR3. This sequence joins TRBV5-1 and TRBJ2-1; possibly TRBD2 for D (5 bases). The V gene's germline CDR1 is SGHRS and CDR2 YFSETQ. V lost 5 bases to trimming and J lost 7 bases, with 13 bases between them. This CDR3 has 13 amino acids. The CDR3 loop reads CASSSSRGNEQFF. The CDR3 bases are TGCGCCAGCAGTTCATCTCGCGGGAATGAGCAGTTCTTC.

V and J are TRBV25-1 and TRBJ2-5; D is unresolved. Germline V gene lookup returns CDR1 MGHDK and CDR2 SYGVNS. This CDR3 spans 11 amino acids. V was trimmed by 7 bases and J by 4 bases, leaving 7 bases between them. The CDR3 DNA is TGTGCCAGCAAGCTTGGAGAGACCCAGTACTTC. It specifies CASKLGETQYF.

The chain couples TRBV30 to TRBJ1-2, with 12 bases that match TRBD1. The CDR3 sequence is 16 residues long. The V gene end was trimmed by 2 bases and the J gene end by 5 bases; junction bases not matched to a gene: 9. Germline loops: CDR1 GTSNPN, CDR2 SVGIG (reference sequence). Here the CDR3 DNA reads TGTGCCTGGAGTCCCCTGGGACAGGGGGCATCTTATGGCTACACCTTC. As protein: CAWSPLGQGASYGYTF.

The chain couples TRBV7-9 to TRBJ1-1, with TRBD1 matching 10 bases. Germline CDR1 and CDR2: SEHNR and FQNEAQ (reference sequence). J gave up 0 bases and V 5 bases, and 3 bases lay outside the gene matches. There are 15 residues in the CDR3. The CDR3 reads CASSNGQGVNTEAFF. The CDR3 nucleotides are TGTGCCAGCAGCAACGGACAGGGGGTGAACACTGAAGCTTTCTTT.

The chain has TRBV15 and TRBJ2-5, with D possibly matching TRBD2 (5 bases). Germline V gene sequence: CDR1 LNHNV, CDR2 YYDKDF (reference sequence). Trimming removed 3 bases from V and 3 bases from J, with 14 bases in between. This CDR3 has 15 amino acids. The chain's CDR3 is CATSSRSGLEETQYF. CDR3 sequence (DNA): TGTGCCACCAGCAGTCGTTCCGGACTGGAAGAGACCCAGTACTTC.

The rearrangement joins TRBV7-9 to TRBJ2-3, with D uncertain. Germline assignment: CDR1 SEHNR and CDR2 FQNEAQ (reference sequence). The length of the CDR3 is 17 residues. The V end was cut by 1 base, the J end by 3 bases, with 17 bases between. CDR3 region: CASSLDGSWYGTDTQYF. The CDR3 DNA reads TGTGCCAGCAGCTTAGATGGTAGTTGGTATGGTACAGATACGCAGTATTTT.

This chain connects TRBV18 to TRBJ2-7, with 8 positions matching TRBD1. CDR1 and CDR2 (germline): KGHSH, LQKENI. The J segment lost 1 base and the V segment lost 1 base, leaving 6 bases of the junction unmatched. The CDR3 is 16 residues long. The CDR3 reads CASSPRTGTGSYEQYF. CDR3 nucleotides: TGTGCCAGCTCACCACGGACCGGGACAGGATCCTACGAGCAGTACTTC.

The J gene is TRBJ2-3, the V gene TRBV18; 11 nucleotides align to TRBD2. The germline gives CDR1 KGHSH, CDR2 LQKENI. V gave up 1 base and J gave up 8 bases; unmatched junction bases: 8. The CDR3 extends over 16 amino acids. CDR3 protein: CASSPQELAGEGTQYF. Here the CDR3 DNA reads TGTGCCAGCTCACCACAGGAACTAGCGGGAGAGGGTACGCAGTATTTT.

CDR3 bases: TGTGCCAGCAGTCGACGGACTAGCGGTCCAGCTAGCACAGATACGCAGTATTTT. As protein: CASSRRTSGPASTDTQYF. V and J are TRBV27 and TRBJ2-3; 10 positions match TRBD2. Trimming at V came to 5 bases and at J to 0 bases, leaving 11 bases not matched to a gene. This CDR3 contains 18 residues. Germline V lookup: CDR1 MNHEY, CDR2 SMNVEV (reference sequence).

This chain connects TRBV28 to TRBJ1-4; possibly TRBD1 for D (6 bases). There are 19 residues in the CDR3. Per germline, CDR1 MDHEN and CDR2 SYDVKM. Trimming took off 6 bases at V and 4 bases at J, with 27 bases between the two ends. DNA of the CDR3: TGTGCCAGCAGCCCCCTCGAAATACAGGGCTTTAACCTTAATGAAAAACTGTTTTTT. The encoded protein is CASSPLEIQGFNLNEKLFF.

CDR3 residues: CASSPDWLYEQYF. CDR3 sequence (DNA): TGTGCCAGCAGCCCCGACTGGCTCTACGAGCAGTACTTC. The chain couples TRBV7-9 to TRBJ2-7; no reliable D call. The CDR3 loop spans 13 amino acids. V was shortened by 5 bases and J by 3 bases, with 11 bases between the two germline ends. CDR1 is SEHNR and CDR2 is FQNEAQ in the germline V gene (reference sequence).

The CDR3 loop reads CASSPNGGSLAKNIQYF. Written as DNA, the CDR3 is TGCGCCAGCAGCCCCAACGGGGGGAGTTTGGCCAAAAACATTCAGTACTTC. This chain uses TRBV4-1 with TRBJ2-4, with 7 positions matching TRBD2. CDR1 MGHRA and CDR2 YSYEKL come from the germline V gene. The V segment lost 4 bases and the J segment 1 base; nucleotides outside the gene matches: 10. The CDR3 has 17 residues.